Following are 5 T cell receptor beta chains from one sample sequenced in a study of regulatory T cells in long-lasting Graves disease. With iRepertoire HTBI primers and Arm-PCR of CDR3 regions, TCR beta libraries were built. From the multiplex PCR reads, TCRdb called clonotypes with MiXCR, one entry per CDR3 protein. Altogether about 460,000 distinct CDR3 sequences are present, around 13% being singletons, with the ten largest covering approximately 19%. Noted time point: newly diagnosed GD, antithyroid drugs for less than 3 months. There was RNA extracted from PBMCs, and the TCR library was made from it. This sample also belongs to another study, concerning T cells in Graves' hyperthyroidism and ophthalmopathy.

The source material was peripheral blood mononuclear cells (PBMCs), sampled at new diagnosis, from a patient treated with antithyroid drugs. All receptors come from a woman aged 50 to 65 with Graves disease.

This clonotype was detected only a few times. This chain joins TRBV2 and TRBJ2-7; possibly TRBD1 or TRBD2 for D (5 bases each). Germline CDR1 reads SNHLY; CDR2 reads FYNNEI. The CDR3 is made up of 13 amino acids. Trimming took 7 bases from V and 0 from J, leaving 10 bases between them. The CDR3 sequence: CASTAGSSYEQYF. Here the CDR3 DNA reads TGTGCCAGCACGGCAGGGAGCTCCTACGAGCAGTACTTC.

This clonotype occurred many times. V usage is TRBV19 and J usage is TRBJ2-1; tentative D call: TRBD1 (6 bases). The germline V gene has CDR1 LNHDA and CDR2 SQIVND (reference sequence). This CDR3 is 14 amino acids long. Deletions cut 4 bases from V and 6 bases from J, with 13 bases between. Written as DNA, the CDR3 is TGTGCCAGTAGTACCCCAGGACAGACCAATGAGCAGTTCTTC. It codes for CASSTPGQTNEQFF.

At least ten counts were recorded for this clonotype. CDR3 region: CASSFRLAASPGSYNEQFF. The CDR3 coding sequence is TGTGCCAGCAGTTTTCGACTAGCGGCTTCTCCGGGGTCCTACAATGAGCAGTTCTTC. The chain carries TRBV28 and TRBJ2-1, with 9 bases aligning to TRBD2. Germline assignment: CDR1 MDHEN and CDR2 SYDVKM. This CDR3 is built from 19 residues. The junction had 13 bases not matched to a gene; V was cut back by 3 bases and J by 1 base.

J is TRBJ1-5 and V is TRBV12-3 or TRBV12-4, with a weak D call TRBD1 (5 bases). Trimming cost V 2 bases and J 9 bases, with 14 bases left between them. The CDR3 sequence is 14 residues long. CDR3 region: CASSLPGPKRPQHF. The CDR3 region has the DNA TGTGCCAGCAGTTTACCGGGGCCGAAGCGGCCCCAGCATTTT.

With regard to this clonotype: A read error may explain this, as a much larger clone is one base away. The gene calls are TRBV6-5 and TRBJ1-1; 11 nucleotides match TRBD1. This CDR3 contains 17 residues. Looked up from germline, CDR1 is MNHEY and CDR2 is SVGAGI. The J segment lost 4 bases and the V segment lost 0 bases, leaving 7 bases of the junction unmatched. The CDR3 region is CASSYSGQGVLITEAFF. As DNA, the CDR3 is TGTGCCAGCAGTTACTCGGGACAGGGGGTACTAATCACTGAAGCTTTCTTT.